The 9 T cell receptor beta chains below come from one sample, sequenced in a study of shared clonotypes between healthy human individuals. Sequenced by immunoSEQ multiplex PCR; TCRdb stores in-frame clones only, minus some. Of 2 million to 2.5 million clones in the sample, 85% to 95% were seen once. Sequenced sample: naive CD4+ T cells sorted from blood. Sample subset: CD45RA+ positively selected. Receptors were obtained from a man between 18 and 35 years old in good health.

This clone was seen only once. The V call is TRBV18, the J call TRBJ1-1; D is perhaps TRBD1 (6 bases). V was clipped by 5 bases and J by 3 bases, with 10 bases between them. This CDR3 region has 13 residues. Germline CDR1 KGHSH, CDR2 LQKENI. The CDR3 spells CASSGGADTEAFF. The DNA for the CDR3 is TGTGCCAGCTCAGGGGGCGCGGACACTGAAGCTTTCTTT.

The chain combines TRBV2 with TRBJ1-3; D is ambiguous. The germline CDR1 and CDR2 sequences are SNHLY and FYNNEI. CDR3 length: 13 amino acids. V was shortened by 6 bases and J by 4 bases, with 10 bases between the two germline ends. The CDR3 DNA reads as TGTGCCAGCAGACCTAACAAGGGAAACACCATATATTTT. Encoded protein: CASRPNKGNTIYF.

The V call is TRBV11-2, the J call TRBJ2-1, with D perhaps matching TRBD1 (6 bases). The germline V gene has CDR1 SGHAT and CDR2 FQNNGV. CDR3 length equals 14 residues. Trimming stripped 2 bases from V and 4 bases from J, with 9 bases between. CDR3 region: CASSLNREYNEQFF. Here the CDR3 DNA reads TGTGCCAGCAGCTTAAACAGGGAGTACAATGAGCAGTTCTTC.

The sample holds one count of this clone. The V call is TRBV30, the J call TRBJ1-1; D unclear. Per germline, CDR1 GTSNPN and CDR2 SVGIG (reference sequence). The CDR3 has 11 amino acids. This chain's CDR3 is CGLRADTEAFF. The CDR3 nucleotides are TGTGGGCTAAGGGCCGACACTGAAGCTTTCTTT.

This chain joins TRBV19 and TRBJ2-7; 7 bases match TRBD1. CDR1 is LNHDA, CDR2 SQIVND, per germline (reference sequence). V shed 10 bases and J 3 bases; nucleotides not matched to a gene: 3. The CDR3 is 11 amino acids. CDR3: CAIGDSYEQYF. The CDR3 region has the DNA TGTGCCATCGGGGACAGCTACGAGCAGTACTTC.

This clone was found once. This chain's CDR3 is CAITGTSGRASSNEQFF. CDR3 coding DNA: TGTGCCATCACCGGGACTAGCGGGAGGGCCTCTAGCAATGAGCAGTTCTTC. The rearrangement uses TRBV10-3 and TRBJ2-1; 16 bases agree with TRBD2. CDR1 and CDR2 (germline): ENHRY, SYGVKD. Trimming at V came to 7 bases and at J to 6 bases, leaving 9 bases not matched to a gene. The CDR3 length is 17 residues.

V usage is TRBV25-1 and J usage is TRBJ2-2, with 12 bases that match TRBD2. Germline V gives CDR1 MGHDK, CDR2 SYGVNS. The trim removed 3 bases at V and 8 bases at J, leaving 4 bases unmatched. There are 15 residues in the CDR3. As DNA, the CDR3 is TGTGCCAGCAGTGAGGCGACTAGCGGGAGAGGGGAGCTGTTTTTT. This translates into CASSEATSGRGELFF.

V gene TRBV7-2 combines with J gene TRBJ2-7; a weak D match, TRBD1 (6 bases). Germline CDR1 and CDR2: SGHTA and FQGNSA. The V gene lost 1 base and the J gene lost 3 bases, with 19 bases spanning the gap. This CDR3 spans 17 amino acids. DNA for the CDR3: TGTGCCAGCAGCTTAGACACTCTTACAGGGTACCGCTACGAGCAGTACTTC. Its translation is CASSLDTLTGYRYEQYF. Filled out from reference TRBV7-2 and TRBJ2-7, the complete variable domain reads GAGVSQSPSNKVTEKGKDVELRCDPISGHTALYWYRQSLGQGLEFLIYFQGNSAPDKSGLPSDRFSAERTGGSVSTLTIQRTQQEDSAVYLCASSLDTLTGYRYEQYFGPGTRLTVT.

This clone has only one observation. The chain links TRBV18 to TRBJ2-7; 11 bases match TRBD2. The trim removed 6 bases at V and 7 bases at J, leaving 14 bases unmatched. The V gene's germline CDR1 is KGHSH and CDR2 LQKENI. This CDR3 spans 16 amino acids. DNA of the CDR3: TGTGCCAGCTCCCAAAGCTTAGCGGGGGGGACCGGTGAGCAGTACTTC. It translates to CASSQSLAGGTGEQYF. The full variable domain, its missing parts supplied by reference TRBV18 and TRBJ2-7, is NAGVMQNPRHLVRRRGQEARLRCSPMKGHSHVYWYRQLPEEGLKFMVYLQKENIIDESGMPKERFSAEFPKEGPSILRIQQVVRGDSAAYFCASSQSLAGGTGEQYFGPGTRLTVT.